The rows below give T cell receptor beta chains drawn from one sample of a study of OX40 agonist ivuxolimab in advanced cancers. The table came from immunoSEQ multiplex PCR; TCRdb's copy has only in-frame clones and leaves some out. The data contain some 57,000 clones, 75% to 90% of them singletons. The source was CD4+ or CD8+ T cells sorted from blood, collected in a trial of the OX40 agonist ivuxolimab. These receptors were collected from an adult with an advanced solid tumor such as melanoma, head and neck, liver or kidney cancer. Each CDR3 is given with its conserved first and last residue. D genes are given only for firm matches. The size field is filled for only some rows; it gives once, few, many or a size class.

D: NA
J: TRBJ1-5
V: TRBV18
size: NA
CDR3: CASSYTPSQPQHF
DNA: TGTGCCAGCTCTTACACCCCCAGTCAGCCCCAGCATTTT

D: NA
J: TRBJ1-2
V: TRBV7-8
size: once
CDR3: CASSLGLLVANYGYTF
DNA: TGTGCCAGCAGCTTAGGGTTATTGGTTGCCAACTATGGCTACACCTTC

D: TRBD1
J: TRBJ2-3
V: TRBV6-1
size: NA
CDR3: CASSESWYRGHRDTQYF
DNA: TGTGCCAGCAGTGAAAGTTGGTACAGGGGGCATAGAGATACGCAGTATTTT

D: NA
J: TRBJ1-3
V: TRBV5-1
size: once
CDR3: CASSIGHPSGNTIYF
DNA: TGCGCCAGCAGTATCGGACATCCCTCTGGAAACACCATATATTTT

D: TRBD1
J: TRBJ2-1
V: TRBV5-1
size: NA
CDR3: CASSFPMDRVRRNEQFF
DNA: TGCGCCAGCAGCTTTCCCATGGACAGGGTCCGCAGAAATGAGCAGTTCTTC

D: NA
J: TRBJ1-2
V: TRBV4-1
size: NA
CDR3: CASSQVGQRGDGYTF
DNA: TGCGCCAGCAGCCAGGTTGGACAGCGAGGGGATGGCTACACCTTC

D: NA
J: TRBJ2-5
V: TRBV7-9
size: NA
CDR3: CASLSTQGSETQYF
DNA: TGTGCCAGCCTATCGACTCAGGGGTCAGAGACCCAGTACTTC

D: NA
J: TRBJ1-4
V: TRBV7-6
size: few
CDR3: CASSLAQGEKLFF
DNA: TGTGCCAGCAGCTTAGCCCAGGGGGAAAAACTGTTTTTT

D: TRBD2
J: TRBJ2-3
V: TRBV9
size: NA
CDR3: CASSVVPSGRPDTQYF
DNA: TGTGCCAGCAGCGTAGTACCTAGCGGGAGGCCAGATACGCAGTATTTT

D: TRBD1
J: TRBJ1-5
V: TRBV6-5
size: NA
CDR3: CASSSKGASNQPQHF
DNA: TGTGCCAGCAGTTCAAAGGGGGCCAGCAATCAGCCCCAGCATTTT

D: TRBD1
J: TRBJ2-2
V: TRBV7-9
size: NA
CDR3: CASSPGQGFYTGELFF
DNA: TGTGCCAGCAGCCCAGGACAGGGGTTCTACACCGGGGAGCTGTTTTTT

D: NA
J: TRBJ1-2
V: TRBV5-5
size: NA
CDR3: CASSLGRVLDGYTF
DNA: TGTGCCAGCAGCTTGGGACGGGTTCTAGACGGCTACACCTTC

D: NA
J: TRBJ1-2
V: TRBV7-9
size: once
CDR3: CASSSGNREDYGYTF
DNA: TGTGCCAGCAGCTCGGGGAACAGGGAGGATTATGGCTACACCTTC

D: TRBD1
J: TRBJ1-1
V: TRBV10-2
size: NA
CDR3: CASSESIPGGLGEAFF
DNA: TGCGCCAGCAGTGAGTCGATCCCAGGGGGGCTGGGTGAAGCTTTCTTT

D: NA
J: TRBJ2-1
V: TRBV20-1
size: NA
CDR3: CSAREGNEQFF
DNA: TGCAGTGCAAGGGAAGGGAATGAGCAGTTCTTC

D: TRBD2
J: TRBJ2-1
V: TRBV19
size: NA
CDR3: CASSSAGVSYNEQFF
DNA: TGTGCCAGTAGTTCGGCGGGAGTATCCTACAATGAGCAGTTCTTC

D: NA
J: TRBJ2-1
V: TRBV25-1
size: NA
CDR3: CASNPTSSYNEQFF
DNA: TGTGCCAGCAACCCTACTTCCTCCTACAATGAGCAGTTCTTC

D: TRBD2
J: TRBJ2-2
V: TRBV7-6
size: once
CDR3: CASSPGTSRTGELFF
DNA: TGTGCCAGCAGCCCCGGGACTAGCCGTACCGGGGAGCTGTTTTTT

D: TRBD2
J: TRBJ2-1
V: TRBV11-1
size: NA
CDR3: CASSFPRGLVDNEQFF
DNA: TGTGCCAGCAGCTTTCCTCGGGGACTAGTTGACAATGAGCAGTTCTTC

D: TRBD2
J: TRBJ2-3
V: TRBV7-2
size: few
CDR3: CASSLGGTSGLRDTQYF
DNA: TGTGCCAGCAGCTTAGGAGGGACTAGCGGGTTGAGGGATACGCAGTATTTT

D: TRBD2
J: TRBJ2-3
V: TRBV5-1
size: NA
CDR3: CASSRLAVSTDTQYF
DNA: TGCGCCAGCAGCCGACTAGCGGTTAGCACAGATACGCAGTATTTT

D: NA
J: TRBJ2-5
V: TRBV7-3
size: once
CDR3: CASSLKGGFETQYF
DNA: TGTGCCAGCAGCTTAAAGGGGGGGTTTGAGACCCAGTACTTC

D: NA
J: TRBJ1-3
V: TRBV19
size: NA
CDR3: CASTDGGWNTIYF
DNA: TGTGCCAGTACCGACGGTGGTTGGAACACCATATATTTT

D: NA
J: TRBJ2-5
V: TRBV28
size: NA
CDR3: CASSFWQETQYF
DNA: TGTGCCAGCAGTTTTTGGCAAGAGACCCAGTACTTC

D: TRBD2
J: TRBJ2-1
V: TRBV5-4
size: NA
CDR3: CASSLVLAGANEQFF
DNA: TGTGCCAGCAGCTTGGTTCTAGCGGGTGCGAATGAGCAGTTCTTC

D: TRBD2
J: TRBJ2-1
V: TRBV5-1
size: NA
CDR3: CASSPAGDSYNEQFF
DNA: TGCGCCAGCAGCCCGGCGGGGGACTCCTACAATGAGCAGTTCTTC

D: NA
J: TRBJ2-3
V: TRBV5-6
size: NA
CDR3: CASSTKGGQIRRTDTQYF
DNA: TGTGCCAGCAGCACAAAAGGTGGACAGATCAGACGCACAGATACGCAGTATTTT

D: NA
J: TRBJ2-1
V: TRBV2
size: NA
CDR3: CASSISPRASGNEQFF
DNA: TGTGCCAGCAGTATCTCGCCCCGGGCCTCTGGGAATGAGCAGTTCTTC

D: NA
J: TRBJ2-1
V: TRBV7-2
size: NA
CDR3: CASSLGASASYNEQFF
DNA: TGTGCCAGCAGCTTAGGGGCTAGCGCCTCCTACAATGAGCAGTTCTTC

D: NA
J: TRBJ1-2
V: TRBV19
size: NA
CDR3: CASSIEYGYTF
DNA: TGTGCCAGTAGTATAGAATATGGCTACACCTTC

D: NA
J: TRBJ2-4
V: TRBV4-2
size: NA
CDR3: CASSQEERPKNIQYF
DNA: TGTGCCAGCAGCCAAGAAGAGCGACCAAAAAACATTCAGTACTTC

D: TRBD1
J: TRBJ2-2
V: TRBV5-1
size: NA
CDR3: CASSWTGLNTGELFF
DNA: TGCGCCAGCAGCTGGACAGGTTTGAACACCGGGGAGCTGTTTTTT

D: NA
J: TRBJ2-7
V: TRBV13
size: once
CDR3: CASSGSGGRWYEQYF
DNA: TGTGCCAGCAGCGGAAGTGGGGGCCGTTGGTACGAGCAGTACTTC

D: NA
J: TRBJ2-7
V: TRBV6-5
size: NA
CDR3: CASSYRESHHYEQYF
DNA: TGTGCCAGCAGTTACCGCGAGTCGCACCACTACGAGCAGTACTTC

D: TRBD1
J: TRBJ1-5
V: TRBV19
size: NA
CDR3: CASSDRDGQPQHF
DNA: TGTGCCAGTTCCGACAGGGACGGTCAGCCCCAGCATTTT

D: TRBD1
J: TRBJ1-1
V: TRBV5-1
size: NA
CDR3: CASSSLKGQGEAFF
DNA: TGCGCCAGCAGCAGCCTCAAGGGACAGGGCGAAGCTTTCTTT